A single sample gave rise to the 19 T cell receptor beta chains below, sequenced in a study of CD8+CD57+ T cells in acquired aplastic anemia listed by TCRdb under 2018. Expansion of CD8+CD57+ cells had been shown by flow cytometry in the patients chosen for sequencing. The instrument given in TCRdb is Illumina HiSeq 2000. Profiling of TCR beta VDJ combinations and CDR3 sequences used genomic DNA as the template. TCRdb itself trimmed the public reads at Q25 with fastp, ran MiXCR and retained productive beta chains. Identical CDR3 proteins give one entry, which carries the most common genes and DNA. A total of 95,000 to 150,000 distinct CDR3 sequences appear in this sample, about 60% of them only once. Of the sample, under 35% falls within the top ten clones. Sequencing used sorted CD4+, CD8+, or CD8+CD57+ T cells (not recorded which) from PBMCs. These receptors originate from a human donor with aplastic anemia.

The chain is built from TRBV2 and TRBJ2-1, with D perhaps TRBD2 (5 bases). There are 14 residues in the CDR3. Germline V gene data show CDR1 as SNHLY and CDR2 as FYNNEI. V lost 9 bases to trimming and J lost 9 bases, with 21 bases between them. The CDR3 DNA follows: TGTGCCAGTCACCAGGAATTGGAGGTTGTTGAGCAGTTCTTC. Protein: CASHQELEVVEQFF.

The chain is built from TRBV5-1 and TRBJ1-1; TRBD1 might be the D (6 bases). Germline CDR1 SGHRS, CDR2 YFSETQ. The CDR3 loop spans 18 amino acids. V was clipped by 0 bases and J by 4 bases, with 22 bases between them. The CDR3 spells CASSLVFGWAQGSTEAFF. The CDR3 DNA reads as TGCGCCAGCAGCTTGGTCTTCGGTTGGGCGCAGGGGTCCACTGAAGCTTTCTTT. The full variable domain, rest sourced from reference TRBV5-1 and TRBJ1-1, is KAGVTQTPRYLIKTRGQQVTLSCSPISGHRSVSWYQQTPGQGLQFLFEYFSETQRNKGNFPGRFSGRQFSNSRSEMNVSTLELGDSALYLCASSLVFGWAQGSTEAFFGQGTRLTVV.

V is TRBV7-8 and J is TRBJ2-2; D is unclear. V gave up 3 bases and J gave up 8 bases, with 4 bases separating them. In germline, CDR1 is SGHVS, CDR2 FQNEAQ. The CDR3 consists of 11 residues. CDR3 residues: CASSFRGELFF. The DNA for the CDR3 is TGTGCCAGCAGCTTTAGAGGGGAGCTGTTTTTT.

The chain has TRBV25-1 and TRBJ1-2; 10 bases agree with TRBD1. Trimming at V came to 8 bases and at J to 8 bases, leaving 17 bases not matched to a gene. CDR1 is MGHDK and CDR2 is SYGVNS in the germline V gene. The CDR3 loop spans 16 amino acids. The CDR3 here is CASGGDRGFSGGGYTF. DNA of the CDR3: TGTGCCAGCGGAGGGGACAGGGGATTCTCAGGGGGAGGCTACACCTTC.

This clonotype was seen only a few times. This chain links TRBV24-1 with TRBJ2-7; 8 bases match TRBD1. Germline trimming cut 7 bases from V and 2 bases from J; bases unmatched to any gene: 6. CDR3 length: 14 residues. Per the germline V gene, CDR1 is KGHDR and CDR2 is SFDVKD. As DNA, the CDR3 is TGTGCCACCAGCTCGGACAGGGAACCCTACGAGCAGTACTTC. The encoded protein is CATSSDREPYEQYF.

About this clonotype itself: The junction does not match germline at one end; this may be a read error. The chain uses TRBV20-1 and TRBJ2-7, with TRBD2 as a possible D gene (5 bases). The V gene's germline CDR1 is DFQATT and CDR2 SNEGSKA (reference sequence). The CDR3 runs to 12 residues. CDR3: CSATRDTAELVF. The CDR3 coding sequence is TGCAGTGCTACACGAGACACAGCGGAACTAGTCTTC.

This rearrangement joins TRBV10-3 to TRBJ1-3; D call uncertain. CDR3 length: 14 amino acids. Per the germline V gene, CDR1 is ENHRY and CDR2 is SYGVKD. Trimming cost V 4 bases and J 0 bases, with 7 bases left between them. This CDR3 reads CAISGTVSGNTIYF. DNA of the CDR3: TGTGCCATCAGTGGAACAGTCTCTGGAAACACCATATATTTT.

The chain couples TRBV19 to TRBJ1-1; D uncertain. V was cut by 1 base and J by 5 bases, with 14 bases left in between. Germline V CDR1 and CDR2: LNHDA, SQIVND (reference sequence). This CDR3 is built from 15 residues. The CDR3 loop reads CASSIAGSTATEAFF. The CDR3 DNA is TGTGCCAGTAGTATAGCTGGTTCTACTGCGACTGAAGCTTTCTTT.

The rearrangement links TRBV25-1 to TRBJ2-7; TRBD1 is a possible D gene (5 bases). Trimming took 3 bases from V and 3 from J, leaving 12 bases between them. This CDR3 has 14 amino acids. Germline loops: CDR1 MGHDK, CDR2 SYGVNS. The CDR3 is CASSDHQGLYEQYF. The CDR3 region has the DNA TGTGCCAGCAGTGATCACCAGGGCCTCTACGAGCAGTACTTC.

V and J are TRBV7-8 and TRBJ2-7; D perhaps matches TRBD1 (5 bases). The CDR3 covers 13 residues. Germline CDR1 is SGHVS and CDR2 is FQNEAQ. Trimming took 6 bases from V and 3 from J, leaving 12 bases between them. The CDR3 DNA follows: TGTGCCAGCAGTTGGACACCCAGCTACGAGCAGTACTTC. It encodes CASSWTPSYEQYF.

This sequence joins TRBV10-3 and TRBJ2-7; tentatively, D is TRBD1 (7 bases). The germline V and J ends were trimmed by 0 bases and 3 bases, with 18 bases remaining between them. The CDR3 has 17 residues. The germline CDR1 and CDR2 sequences are ENHRY and SYGVKD. CDR3 coding DNA: TGTGCCATCAGTGAGTCCGGGACAGATTGGGAGGACTACGAGCAGTACTTC. Protein product: CAISESGTDWEDYEQYF.

The V and J genes are TRBV7-9 and TRBJ1-6; D gene uncertain. Germline-derived CDR1 and CDR2 are SEHNR and FQNEAQ (reference sequence). The V gene lost 5 bases and the J gene lost 7 bases, with 15 bases spanning the gap. The CDR3 is 15 amino acids. CDR3 amino acids: CASSQIGVSNSPLHF. The CDR3 nucleotides read TGTGCCAGCAGCCAGATCGGCGTCAGCAATTCACCCCTCCACTTT.

This clonotype was counted only a few times. The chain carries TRBV24-1 and TRBJ2-7; 8 nucleotides align to TRBD1. The length of the CDR3 is 15 residues. Germline values: CDR1 KGHDR, CDR2 SFDVKD. The V and J ends lost 3 bases and 2 bases, in that order; junction bases with no gene match: 5. CDR3 residues: CATSDPGQVPYEQYF. CDR3 bases: TGTGCCACCAGTGATCCGGGACAGGTACCCTACGAGCAGTACTTC.

The CDR3 region is CASSLWPLRELFF. The CDR3 DNA is TGTGCCAGCAGTTTATGGCCCCTGCGGGAGCTGTTTTTT. The chain is built from TRBV27 and TRBJ2-2; D gene unclear. This CDR3 spans 13 amino acids. V lost 1 base to trimming and J lost 9 bases, with 9 bases between them. The germline gives CDR1 MNHEY, CDR2 SMNVEV (reference sequence).

Here the CDR3 reads CATSDGPLYEQYF. The DNA for the CDR3 is TGTGCCACCTCGGACGGACCTCTCTACGAGCAGTACTTC. The rearrangement joins TRBV24-1 to TRBJ2-7; D gene unclear. The CDR3 runs 13 residues. V gave up 9 bases and J gave up 3 bases, with 14 bases separating them. The germline CDR1 and CDR2 sequences are KGHDR and SFDVKD.

There are many counts of this clonotype. The chain links TRBV27 to TRBJ2-7, with D perhaps matching TRBD2 (5 bases). This CDR3 spans 12 amino acids. V lost 8 bases and J 7 bases, leaving 15 bases between the germline ends. Germline lookup yields CDR1 MNHEY and CDR2 SMNVEV (reference sequence). The CDR3 sequence: CASWTIEGEQYF. The CDR3 DNA follows: TGTGCCAGCTGGACCATAGAGGGTGAGCAGTACTTC.

This chain connects TRBV19 to TRBJ1-2, with a possible D match to TRBD1 (6 bases). This CDR3 spans 15 amino acids. The germline gives CDR1 LNHDA, CDR2 SQIVND (reference sequence). V lost 6 bases and J lost 5, with 19 bases in between. CDR3 in DNA: TGTGCCAGTAGGAATCTACAGGGTCGGAGTTATGGCTACACCTTC. This translates into CASRNLQGRSYGYTF.

This clonotype came up many times. CDR3 sequence (DNA): TGTGCCAGCAGCGACTACTATGGCTACACCTTC. It is translated as CASSDYYGYTF. This rearrangement joins TRBV9 to TRBJ1-2; D unresolved. With 3 bases removed from V and 3 bases from J, the gap between germline ends came to 3 bases. The CDR3 consists of 11 residues. The germline V gene encodes CDR1 SGDLS and CDR2 YYNGEE.

This clonotype was detected ten times or more. The chain couples TRBV7-9 to TRBJ2-5, with D perhaps matching TRBD1 or TRBD2 (5 bases each). Germline V gives CDR1 SEHNR, CDR2 FQNEAQ (reference sequence). The V gene lost 5 bases and the J gene lost 0 bases, with 16 bases spanning the gap. The CDR3 sequence is 16 residues long. The DNA for the CDR3 is TGTGCCAGCAGCCCTAGCATGGGGCAAGACCAAGAGACCCAGTACTTC. This sequence encodes CASSPSMGQDQETQYF.